This is a list of T cell receptor beta chains from one sample in a study of blood T cell repertoires in COVID-19. Data came from immunoSEQ multiplex PCR; TCRdb stores just in-frame clones and leaves some out. The sample lists about 77,000 clones, 75% to 85% occurring once. Sequenced material: peripheral blood. The source of these receptors is a woman aged 70-85 years with acute or convalescent COVID-19. CDR3s include the opening cysteine and the closing phenylalanine or tryptophan. The D gene is left open where the match is weak. Not every row has a clone size; where given, it reads once, few, many or a size class.

clone_size j_call d_call v_call cdr3_aa cdr3_nt
NA TRBJ1-3 NA TRBV7-9 CASSSIGQFRSGNTIYF TGTGCCAGCAGTTCAATTGGACAGTTTCGGTCTGGAAACACCATATATTTT
few TRBJ1-2 TRBD1 TRBV5-1 CASSSGGSGHGYTF TGCGCCAGCAGCTCAGGGGGATCGGGACATGGCTACACCTTC
NA TRBJ1-5 NA TRBV14 CASSLEVGDQPQHF TGTGCCAGCAGCCTAGAGGTGGGCGATCAGCCCCAGCATTTT
NA TRBJ2-2 NA TRBV4-3 CASSQVASTGELFF TGCGCCAGCAGCCAAGTGGCCAGCACCGGGGAGCTGTTTTTT
NA TRBJ2-2 TRBD2 TRBV13 CASSRPLAGGNTGELFF TGTGCCAGCAGCCGCCCCCTAGCGGGGGGGAACACCGGGGAGCTGTTTTTT
NA TRBJ2-7 TRBD2 TRBV4-2 CASSQARGGIGEQYF TGTGCCAGCAGCCAAGCTCGCGGGGGGATTGGCGAGCAGTACTTC
NA TRBJ1-1 TRBD1 TRBV2 CASRPAPTQGAATEAFF TGTGCCAGCAGGCCCGCCCCTACACAGGGGGCGGCCACTGAAGCTTTCTTT
NA TRBJ1-4 TRBD1 TRBV5-1 CASSSPGTGDEKLFF TGCGCCAGCAGCTCTCCCGGGACAGGGGATGAAAAACTGTTTTTT
once TRBJ1-4 TRBD1 TRBV5-1 CASSFGQGREKLFF TGCGCCAGCAGCTTCGGACAGGGTCGGGAGAAACTGTTTTTT
NA TRBJ2-2 NA TRBV11-3 CASSSGQGQNTGELFF TGTGCCAGCAGCTCCGGGCAGGGACAGAACACCGGGGAGCTGTTTTTT
NA TRBJ2-1 TRBD1 TRBV7-6 CASSRQGDEQFF TGTGCCAGCAGCAGACAGGGGGATGAGCAGTTCTTC
NA TRBJ2-7 NA TRBV21-1 CASSIRDRDYEQYF TGTGCCAGCAGCATCCGGGACAGGGATTACGAGCAGTACTTC
NA TRBJ2-5 NA TRBV27 CASSLSPVRGWETQYF TGTGCCAGCAGTTTAAGTCCCGTCAGGGGTTGGGAGACCCAGTACTTC
NA TRBJ1-4 NA TRBV11-3 CASSSGEEKLFF TGTGCCAGCAGCTCGGGAGAAGAAAAACTGTTTTTT
NA TRBJ2-1 NA TRBV7-2 CASSLRAEAVGEQFF TGTGCCAGCAGTCTACGAGCAGAAGCGGTGGGTGAGCAGTTCTTC
NA TRBJ1-2 NA TRBV6-2/TRBV6-3 CASSYGRGLGYTF TGTGCCAGCAGTTACGGCAGGGGCCTTGGCTACACCTTC
NA TRBJ1-2 TRBD1 TRBV7-9 CASSVTGTGSYGYTF TGTGCCAGCAGCGTAACCGGGACAGGGAGCTATGGCTACACCTTC
NA TRBJ1-5 TRBD1 TRBV7-2 CASSLKDRGLWSNQPQHF TGTGCCAGCAGCCTCAAGGACAGGGGCCTTTGGAGCAATCAGCCCCAGCATTTT
NA TRBJ1-5 NA TRBV6-5 CASRERNNQPQHF TGTGCCAGCAGGGAGCGGAACAATCAGCCCCAGCATTTT
NA TRBJ2-2 NA TRBV2 CASRPSRNTGELFF TGTGCCAGCAGGCCTAGCCGAAACACCGGGGAGCTGTTTTTT
NA TRBJ2-3 NA TRBV2 CASLRGETTDTQYF TGTGCCAGCTTGCGCGGGGAGACCACAGATACGCAGTATTTT
NA TRBJ1-2 NA TRBV5-1 CAGSFRTGTYGYTF TGCGCCGGCAGCTTCCGGACGGGAACCTATGGCTACACCTTC
once TRBJ2-5 TRBD2 TRBV18 CASSPSSGGQETQYF TGTGCCAGCTCACCATCTAGCGGGGGGCAAGAGACCCAGTACTTC
NA TRBJ1-1 TRBD1 TRBV11-2 CASSLGRTGVTEAFF TGTGCCAGCAGCTTAGGCCGGACAGGGGTCACTGAAGCTTTCTTT
NA TRBJ2-7 NA TRBV20-1 CSAYGAYEQYF TGCAGTGCATACGGAGCCTACGAGCAGTACTTC
NA TRBJ1-1 NA TRBV27 CASSLYSVTEAFF TGTGCCAGCAGTTTATATAGCGTCACTGAAGCTTTCTTT
NA TRBJ1-1 NA TRBV7-3 CASSSAGAHEAFF TGTGCCAGCAGCTCCGCAGGGGCCCATGAAGCTTTCTTT
few TRBJ1-1 NA TRBV7-9 CASSSPSTEKKSAFF TGTGCCAGCAGCTCCCCTTCGACAGAGAAGAAATCAGCTTTCTTT
NA TRBJ2-7 NA TRBV5-1 CASNRGGTYEQYF TGCGCCAGCAACAGAGGGGGTACCTACGAGCAGTACTTC
NA TRBJ2-7 NA TRBV27 CASSSSRGTYEQYF TGTGCCAGCAGCTCCAGCCGCGGAACCTACGAGCAGTACTTC
NA TRBJ1-1 TRBD1 TRBV10-3 CAISRDREAEAFF TGTGCCATCAGCAGGGACAGGGAGGCTGAAGCTTTCTTT
NA TRBJ1-3 NA TRBV9 CASSVDPTGNGNTIYF TGTGCCAGCAGCGTAGATCCCACGGGGAATGGAAACACCATATATTTT
NA TRBJ1-2 TRBD1 TRBV2 CASRVGQAPYGYTF TGTGCCAGCAGAGTAGGACAGGCACCCTATGGCTACACCTTC
NA TRBJ1-4 NA TRBV19 CASSIGGGKEKLFF TGTGCCAGTAGTATAGGGGGAGGGAAAGAAAAACTGTTTTTT
NA TRBJ1-3 NA TRBV25-1 CASRSSGDGNTIYF TGTGCCAGCAGGTCCTCAGGGGATGGAAACACCATATATTTT
once TRBJ1-2 NA TRBV5-1 CASSLSYTRRNYGYTF TGCGCCAGCAGCTTGAGTTATACACGGAGAAACTATGGCTACACCTTC
NA TRBJ1-6 TRBD1 TRBV6-5 CASTTDRVDSPLHF TGTGCCAGCACGACCGACAGGGTTGATTCACCCCTCCACTTT
NA TRBJ1-3 NA TRBV5-6 CASSSPGTMSGNTIYF TGTGCCAGCAGCTCCCCCGGGACAATGTCTGGAAACACCATATATTTT
medium-sized TRBJ1-1 TRBD1 TRBV12-5 CASGFGTGNTEAFF TGTGCTAGTGGTTTCGGGACAGGGAACACTGAAGCTTTCTTT
NA TRBJ1-5 NA TRBV6-5 CASSYRGNQPQHF TGTGCCAGCAGTTACCGGGGGAATCAGCCCCAGCATTTT
few TRBJ1-2 NA TRBV24-1 CATSAGMVGYTF TGTGCCACCAGTGCAGGAATGGTTGGCTACACCTTC
NA TRBJ2-3 NA TRBV6-5 CASTTGQTTDTQYF TGTGCCAGCACCACCGGACAAACCACAGATACGCAGTATTTT
NA TRBJ2-6 NA TRBV5-6 CASSPIVGSGANVLTF TGTGCCAGCAGCCCCATCGTGGGCTCCGGGGCCAACGTCCTGACTTTC
NA TRBJ1-1 TRBD1 TRBV12-5 CASGFGTGGKNTEAFF TGTGCTAGTGGTTTTGGGACAGGGGGTAAGAACACTGAAGCTTTCTTT
NA TRBJ2-7 NA TRBV20-1 CSAQSPGEQYF TGCAGTGCTCAGTCCCCCGGGGAGCAGTACTTC
NA TRBJ2-1 TRBD2 TRBV10-3 CAISDLAGGKNEQFF TGTGCCATCAGTGATCTAGCGGGGGGCAAGAATGAGCAGTTCTTC
NA TRBJ2-7 TRBD1 TRBV18 CASSPTLGTGAVEQYF TGTGCCAGCTCACCTACTTTGGGGACAGGGGCAGTCGAGCAGTACTTC
NA TRBJ1-1 TRBD1 TRBV19 CASSISGGPEAFF TGTGCCAGTAGTATTTCAGGGGGCCCCGAAGCTTTCTTT